Shown below are 13 T cell receptor beta chains from a single sample sequenced in a study of siplizumab effects on memory and regulatory T cells. The authors cocultured the mixed lymphocyte reaction cells at 37 degrees C for about six days. These receptors lack a known antigen. Assay used: immunoSEQ multiplex PCR; TCRdb lists only in-frame clones, some missing. The table includes almost 15,000 clones, around 46% detected once. What was sequenced was CFSE-low (dividing) CD4+ T cells sorted from an allogeneic mixed lymphocyte reaction. These receptors were collected from a human donor in good health; the cells came from an allogeneic mixed lymphocyte reaction. Some clones in this sample may be carry-over from other donors' samples.

The genes are TRBV6-6 and TRBJ1-4; 7 bases are shared with TRBD1. In germline, CDR1 is MNHNY, CDR2 SVGAGI (reference sequence). There are 11 residues in the CDR3. The trim removed 8 bases at V and 12 bases at J, leaving 6 bases unmatched. Here the CDR3 DNA reads TGTGCCAGCGCCCCAGGGGGGGAACTGTTTTTT. Its translation is CASAPGGELFF.

This clone was seen a handful of times. The CDR3 DNA reads TGTGCCAGCAGTGAATGGTCATCGTGGGGCCCGAAAAAAACTGAAGCTTTCTTT. Translated, it gives CASSEWSSWGPKKTEAFF. The rearrangement links TRBV25-1 to TRBJ1-1, with a weak D call TRBD1 (5 bases). This CDR3 is built from 18 residues. V lost 1 base, J lost 5 bases, and 23 bases lay in between. Germline assignment: CDR1 MGHDK and CDR2 SYGVNS.

V usage is TRBV7-2 and J usage is TRBJ2-2; no definite D call. Per germline, CDR1 SGHTA and CDR2 FQGNSA. The CDR3 length is 13 residues. Trimming cost V 3 bases and J 8 bases, with 10 bases left between them. For the CDR3, the DNA is TGTGCCAGCAGCTTTCTATCATCGGGGGAGCTGTTTTTT. This gives the protein CASSFLSSGELFF.

This clone was detected once. The chain couples TRBV7-6 to TRBJ2-7, with 8 bases that match TRBD1. The J segment lost 3 bases and the V segment lost 1 base, leaving 5 bases of the junction unmatched. There are 15 residues in the CDR3. Per germline, CDR1 SGHVS and CDR2 FNYEAQ. CDR3 loop: CASSLGTGFFYEQYF. The CDR3 nucleotides are TGTGCCAGCAGCTTAGGGACAGGGTTCTTCTACGAGCAGTACTTC.

This clone was detected ten times or more. The chain couples TRBV4-2 to TRBJ1-5, with 7 bases identical to TRBD1. The germline V gene has CDR1 LGHNA and CDR2 YNFKEQ. V was pared by 6 bases and J by 3 bases, with 17 bases of the junction left unmatched. This CDR3 has 18 residues. CDR3 nucleotides: TGTGCCAGCAGTTCGACAGGGCGAGGTGGGGCAATCAATCAGCCCCAGCATTTT. Translated: CASSSTGRGGAINQPQHF.

By share, this clone ranks as medium-sized. This rearrangement joins TRBV28 to TRBJ1-5; 9 bases align to TRBD1. Germline V CDR1 and CDR2: MDHEN, SYDVKM. The CDR3 length is 15 residues. V trimming: 4 bases; J trimming: 6 bases; junction bases outside the gene matches: 7. CDR3 amino acids: CASSWTGVTGQPQHF. The CDR3 DNA sequence: TGTGCCAGCAGTTGGACAGGGGTAACGGGTCAGCCCCAGCATTTT.

The V and J genes are TRBV7-3 and TRBJ2-7; D is undetermined. The germline V gene has CDR1 SGHTA and CDR2 FQGTGA. The CDR3 has 13 amino acids. The germline V and J ends were trimmed by 5 bases and 0 bases, with 8 bases remaining between them. This CDR3 is CASSVDHSYEQYF. CDR3 bases: TGTGCCAGCAGCGTCGACCACTCCTACGAGCAGTACTTC.

The V gene is TRBV5-1, the J gene TRBJ1-4, with 9 bases fitting TRBD1. Germline CDR1 is SGHRS and CDR2 is YFSETQ. Losses at the gene ends were 5 bases for V and 8 bases for J; bases not matched to a gene: 16. The CDR3 length is 17 residues. CDR3 residues: CASRLTGTGFVGEKLFF. In DNA form, the CDR3 reads TGCGCCAGCAGACTGACCGGGACAGGGTTTGTCGGCGAAAAACTGTTTTTT.

Relative to its sample, this clone is medium-sized. The CDR3, as DNA: TGTGCCAGTAGTATTGGGAGGGGCCGGCTGGTAGAGCAGTACTTC. Translating gives CASSIGRGRLVEQYF. The chain couples TRBV19 to TRBJ2-7, with 7 positions matching TRBD2. CDR3 length equals 15 residues. Trimming at V came to 3 bases and at J to 7 bases, leaving 12 bases not matched to a gene. Germline-derived CDR1 and CDR2 are LNHDA and SQIVND (reference sequence).

The CDR3 spells CASKSVGEQYF. CDR3 DNA sequence: TGTGCCAGCAAAAGCGTGGGCGAGCAGTACTTC. The chain joins TRBV6-5 to TRBJ2-7; the D is unclear. V was pared by 7 bases and J by 6 bases, with 10 bases between. CDR1 MNHEY and CDR2 SVGAGI come from the germline V gene. This CDR3 spans 11 amino acids.

Details on this clone: This sequence may be a read error, since a much larger clone differs from it by one base. This rearrangement joins TRBV6-9 to TRBJ2-7; TRBD2 aligns across 9 bases. CDR1 and CDR2 (germline): MNHGY, SVAAGI. Losses at the gene ends were 9 bases for V and 3 bases for J; bases not matched to a gene: 12. CDR3 length: 15 amino acids. In DNA, the CDR3 is TGTGCCAGTAGAGGGACTAGCAGCCATTTCTACGAGCAGTACTTC. This gives the protein CASRGTSSHFYEQYF.

This clone was seen only a few times. The chain links TRBV14 to TRBJ1-6; TRBD1 matches at 10 bases. Per the germline V gene, CDR1 is SGHDN and CDR2 is FVKESK. The CDR3 covers 15 residues. V shed 1 base and J 10 bases; nucleotides not matched to a gene: 4. CDR3 DNA: TGTGCCAGCAGCCAAGTGACAGGGGGCGTCTCACCCCTCCACTTT. Translating gives CASSQVTGGVSPLHF.

This clone turned up a few times. The chain uses TRBV5-8 and TRBJ1-2, with D uncertain. V lost 7 bases and J lost 2, with 3 bases in between. Germline values: CDR1 SGHTS, CDR2 YDEGEE. This CDR3 has 10 amino acids. CDR3 sequence: CASGNYGYTF. The CDR3 coding sequence is TGTGCCAGCGGAAACTATGGCTACACCTTC.